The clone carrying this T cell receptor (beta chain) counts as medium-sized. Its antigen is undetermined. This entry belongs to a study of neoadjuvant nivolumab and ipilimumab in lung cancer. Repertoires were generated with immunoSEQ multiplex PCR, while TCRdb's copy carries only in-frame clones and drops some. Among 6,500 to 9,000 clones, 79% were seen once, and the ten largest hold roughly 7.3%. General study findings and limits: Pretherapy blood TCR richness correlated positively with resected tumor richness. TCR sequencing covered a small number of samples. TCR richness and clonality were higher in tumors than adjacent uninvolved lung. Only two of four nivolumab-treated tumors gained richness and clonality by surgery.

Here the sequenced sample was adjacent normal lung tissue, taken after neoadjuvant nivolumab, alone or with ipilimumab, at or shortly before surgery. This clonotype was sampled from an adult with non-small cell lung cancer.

CDR3 nucleotides: TGTGCCAGCAGCCAGGGACGCACAGATACGCAGTATTTT. Residues: CASSQGRTDTQYF. The chain has TRBV5-6 and TRBJ2-3; tentatively, D is TRBD1 or TRBD2 (5 bases each). V was cut by 4 bases and J by 1 base, with 7 bases left in between. The length of the CDR3 is 13 residues. Germline assignment: CDR1 SGHDT and CDR2 YYEEEE.